This is a list of T cell receptor beta chains from one sample in a study of blood T cell repertoires in COVID-19. TCRdb's table, derived via immunoSEQ multiplex PCR, lists solely in-frame clones and lacks some. The sample records about 260,000 clones, approximately 87% being singletons. The sequencing input was peripheral blood. These TCRs come from a woman aged 50 to 60 with acute or convalescent COVID-19. Both conserved end residues are part of each CDR3. A D gene is named only where the DNA matches it firmly. Not every row has a clone size; where given, it reads once, few, many or a size class.

j_call: TRBJ2-7
d_call: TRBD2
cdr3_length: 17
clone_size: .
v_call: TRBV27
cdr3_aa: CASSYTPSSGSLYEQYF
cdr3_nt: TGTGCCAGCAGTTACACACCCTCTAGCGGGAGCTTATACGAGCAGTACTTC

j_call: TRBJ1-4
d_call: TRBD1
cdr3_length: 15
clone_size: .
v_call: TRBV11-2
cdr3_aa: CASSGTGGVNEKLFF
cdr3_nt: TGTGCCAGCAGCGGGACAGGGGGCGTGAATGAAAAACTGTTTTTT

j_call: TRBJ1-5
d_call: .
cdr3_length: 15
clone_size: .
v_call: TRBV9
cdr3_aa: CASSPREGNNQPQHF
cdr3_nt: TGTGCCAGCAGCCCGAGAGAGGGAAACAATCAGCCCCAGCATTTT

j_call: TRBJ2-7
d_call: TRBD2
cdr3_length: 18
clone_size: .
v_call: TRBV4-1
cdr3_aa: CASSHVLVDTSGSFVQYF
cdr3_nt: TGCGCCAGCAGCCACGTCTTAGTTGACACTAGCGGGAGCTTCGTGCAGTACTTC

j_call: TRBJ2-1
d_call: TRBD1
cdr3_length: 14
clone_size: .
v_call: TRBV28
cdr3_aa: CASRTEQGKGEQFF
cdr3_nt: TGTGCCAGCAGGACAGAACAGGGGAAGGGTGAGCAGTTCTTC

j_call: TRBJ1-2
d_call: TRBD1
cdr3_length: 13
clone_size: .
v_call: TRBV5-5
cdr3_aa: CASSLQGAPGYTF
cdr3_nt: TGTGCCAGCAGCCTTCAGGGGGCCCCTGGCTACACCTTC

j_call: TRBJ2-1
d_call: TRBD2
cdr3_length: 22
clone_size: .
v_call: TRBV30
cdr3_aa: CAWSGPGTSGSSPRPSNNEQFF
cdr3_nt: TGTGCCTGGAGTGGGCCAGGGACTAGCGGGAGTTCTCCCCGCCCATCTAACAATGAGCAGTTCTTC

j_call: TRBJ2-1
d_call: TRBD2
cdr3_length: 20
clone_size: once
v_call: TRBV28
cdr3_aa: CASSSQGWTSGRVDYNEQFF
cdr3_nt: TGTGCCAGCAGTTCCCAGGGTTGGACTAGCGGGAGAGTCGACTACAATGAGCAGTTCTTC

j_call: TRBJ2-1
d_call: TRBD2
cdr3_length: 16
clone_size: .
v_call: TRBV11-2
cdr3_aa: CASSSNSGLTYNEQFF
cdr3_nt: TGTGCCAGCAGCTCAAATAGCGGGCTTACCTACAATGAGCAGTTCTTC

j_call: TRBJ2-1
d_call: TRBD2
cdr3_length: 17
clone_size: .
v_call: TRBV6-1
cdr3_aa: CASSEAGGGTSRDEQFF
cdr3_nt: TGTGCCAGCAGTGAAGCAGGGGGAGGGACTAGCAGGGATGAGCAGTTCTTC

j_call: TRBJ2-7
d_call: TRBD1
cdr3_length: 15
clone_size: .
v_call: TRBV7-9
cdr3_aa: CASSLVGTVSYEQYF
cdr3_nt: TGTGCCAGCAGCTTAGTCGGGACAGTGTCCTACGAGCAGTACTTC

j_call: TRBJ2-7
d_call: TRBD2
cdr3_length: 18
clone_size: .
v_call: TRBV4-2
cdr3_aa: CASSQLLPGLAGPYEQYF
cdr3_nt: TGTGCCAGCAGCCAGCTGCTCCCGGGACTAGCGGGTCCCTACGAGCAGTACTTC

j_call: TRBJ2-5
d_call: TRBD2
cdr3_length: 15
clone_size: .
v_call: TRBV11-2
cdr3_aa: CASLDGAGDKETQYF
cdr3_nt: TGTGCCAGCTTGGACGGGGCGGGAGACAAAGAGACCCAGTACTTC

j_call: TRBJ2-7
d_call: TRBD1
cdr3_length: 14
clone_size: once
v_call: TRBV9
cdr3_aa: CASSRNRGAYEQYF
cdr3_nt: TGTGCCAGCAGTCGTAACAGGGGAGCCTACGAGCAGTACTTC

j_call: TRBJ2-2
d_call: .
cdr3_length: 15
clone_size: .
v_call: TRBV19
cdr3_aa: CASSMPLAYTGELFF
cdr3_nt: TGTGCCAGTAGTATGCCACTAGCTTACACCGGGGAGCTGTTTTTT

j_call: TRBJ2-4
d_call: .
cdr3_length: 15
clone_size: .
v_call: TRBV28
cdr3_aa: CASTPGAGAKNIQYF
cdr3_nt: TGTGCCAGCACTCCGGGAGCAGGGGCCAAAAACATTCAGTACTTC

j_call: TRBJ1-2
d_call: .
cdr3_length: 13
clone_size: .
v_call: TRBV28
cdr3_aa: CASRQGFYYGYTF
cdr3_nt: TGTGCCAGCAGACAGGGTTTTTACTATGGCTACACCTTC

j_call: TRBJ2-1
d_call: .
cdr3_length: 12
clone_size: .
v_call: TRBV7-9
cdr3_aa: CASSKGDNEQFF
cdr3_nt: TGTGCCAGCAGCAAGGGAGACAATGAGCAGTTCTTC

j_call: TRBJ2-4
d_call: .
cdr3_length: 16
clone_size: .
v_call: TRBV6-2/TRBV6-3
cdr3_aa: CASSYGGTPAKNIQYF
cdr3_nt: TGTGCCAGCAGTTACGGCGGGACTCCAGCCAAAAACATTCAGTACTTC

j_call: TRBJ1-3
d_call: TRBD1
cdr3_length: 12
clone_size: .
v_call: TRBV30
cdr3_aa: CAWGQGGNTIYF
cdr3_nt: TGTGCCTGGGGACAGGGCGGAAACACCATATATTTT

j_call: TRBJ2-5
d_call: .
cdr3_length: 14
clone_size: .
v_call: TRBV18
cdr3_aa: CASSPGLDQETQYF
cdr3_nt: TGTGCCAGCTCACCGGGGCTCGACCAAGAGACCCAGTACTTC

j_call: TRBJ1-5
d_call: .
cdr3_length: 14
clone_size: .
v_call: TRBV19
cdr3_aa: CASSTGNSNQPQHF
cdr3_nt: TGTGCCAGTAGTACAGGAAATAGCAATCAGCCCCAGCATTTT

j_call: TRBJ2-5
d_call: .
cdr3_length: 14
clone_size: .
v_call: TRBV11-2
cdr3_aa: CASSLDPTMETQYF
cdr3_nt: TGTGCCAGCAGCTTAGATCCGACTATGGAGACCCAGTACTTC

j_call: TRBJ1-4
d_call: .
cdr3_length: 14
clone_size: .
v_call: TRBV7-8
cdr3_aa: CASSSREGNEKLFF
cdr3_nt: TGTGCCAGCAGCTCCAGGGAGGGGAATGAAAAACTGTTTTTT

j_call: TRBJ2-7
d_call: .
cdr3_length: 13
clone_size: .
v_call: TRBV11-2
cdr3_aa: CASSSAGQFEQYF
cdr3_nt: TGTGCCAGCAGCTCCGCGGGACAGTTCGAGCAGTACTTC

j_call: TRBJ1-2
d_call: .
cdr3_length: 15
clone_size: .
v_call: TRBV18
cdr3_aa: CASSPQSGAGYGYTF
cdr3_nt: TGTGCCAGCTCACCACAATCTGGGGCCGGCTATGGCTACACCTTC

j_call: TRBJ1-6
d_call: .
cdr3_length: 17
clone_size: .
v_call: TRBV7-2
cdr3_aa: CASSLGGARGGNSPLHF
cdr3_nt: TGTGCCAGCAGCTTAGGAGGAGCGCGGGGAGGAAATTCACCCCTCCACTTT